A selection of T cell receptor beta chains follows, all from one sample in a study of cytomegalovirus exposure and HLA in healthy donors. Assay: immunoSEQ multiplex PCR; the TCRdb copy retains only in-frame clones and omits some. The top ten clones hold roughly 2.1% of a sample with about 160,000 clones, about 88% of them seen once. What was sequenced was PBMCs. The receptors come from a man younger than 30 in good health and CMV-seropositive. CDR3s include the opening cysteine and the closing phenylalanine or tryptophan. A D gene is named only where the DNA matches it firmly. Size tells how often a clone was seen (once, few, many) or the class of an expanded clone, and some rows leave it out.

TGTGCCATCAGTGAGACAGGGGCAGGGAATTCACCCCTCCACTTT CAISETGAGNSPLHF TRBD1 TRBJ1-6 once TRBV10-3
TGCGCCAGCAGCCAAGATACCCAGGGCGGTTACGAGCAGTACTTC CASSQDTQGGYEQYF . TRBJ2-7 . TRBV4-3
TGTGCCAGTAGACAGACAGGGATTGATGAAGCTTTCTTT CASRQTGIDEAFF TRBD1 TRBJ1-1 . TRBV19
TGTGCCAGCGGGGGGACAGGGGGCCGGGACTATGGCTACACCTTC CASGGTGGRDYGYTF TRBD1 TRBJ1-2 . TRBV9
TGCGCCAGCAGCCAAATTGGGACAGGGAACACCGGGGAGCTGTTTTTT CASSQIGTGNTGELFF TRBD1 TRBJ2-2 . TRBV4-3
TGTGCCAGCAGCTTAGGACTAGCGGGTCTTTGGGCGAACACCGGGGAGCTGTTTTTT CASSLGLAGLWANTGELFF TRBD2 TRBJ2-2 . TRBV7-9
TGCGCCAGCAGCCTGGGACAGGGGGCGCGGAATGAGCAGTTCTTC CASSLGQGARNEQFF TRBD1 TRBJ2-1 . TRBV5-1
TGCGCCAGCAGCTTTGGGGTAGCGGGGGGCTCTAGCACAGATACGCAGTATTTT CASSFGVAGGSSTDTQYF TRBD2 TRBJ2-3 . TRBV5-1
TGCGCCAGCAGCTCCGGCGGTGAAGAGACCCAGTACTTC CASSSGGEETQYF . TRBJ2-5 . TRBV5-1
TGTGCCAGCTCAGAACAGCGGGACGGAAATTCACCCCTCCACTTT CASSEQRDGNSPLHF . TRBJ1-6 . TRBV18
TGTGCCAGTAGGCCGGCAAAGGGAGCCTACGAGCAGTACTTC CASRPAKGAYEQYF . TRBJ2-7 few TRBV19
TGTGCCAGCAGCTTCAGGGGCAACTATGGCTACACCTTC CASSFRGNYGYTF . TRBJ1-2 . TRBV4-2
TGTGCCAGCAGTTCCCAACAGGGGACCCCCTATGGCTACACCTTC CASSSQQGTPYGYTF TRBD1 TRBJ1-2 . TRBV27
TGTGCCAGCAGTGCTAAGACACGGGGGCAAGAGACCCAGTACTTC CASSAKTRGQETQYF . TRBJ2-5 . TRBV6-1
TGCGCCAGCAGCGGGACATTAGCCAAAAACAGTCAGTACTTC CASSGTLAKNSQYF . TRBJ2-4 . TRBV4-1
TGTGCCAGCAGACAGGACACTTCACCCCTCCACTTT CASRQDTSPLHF . TRBJ1-6 . TRBV7-2